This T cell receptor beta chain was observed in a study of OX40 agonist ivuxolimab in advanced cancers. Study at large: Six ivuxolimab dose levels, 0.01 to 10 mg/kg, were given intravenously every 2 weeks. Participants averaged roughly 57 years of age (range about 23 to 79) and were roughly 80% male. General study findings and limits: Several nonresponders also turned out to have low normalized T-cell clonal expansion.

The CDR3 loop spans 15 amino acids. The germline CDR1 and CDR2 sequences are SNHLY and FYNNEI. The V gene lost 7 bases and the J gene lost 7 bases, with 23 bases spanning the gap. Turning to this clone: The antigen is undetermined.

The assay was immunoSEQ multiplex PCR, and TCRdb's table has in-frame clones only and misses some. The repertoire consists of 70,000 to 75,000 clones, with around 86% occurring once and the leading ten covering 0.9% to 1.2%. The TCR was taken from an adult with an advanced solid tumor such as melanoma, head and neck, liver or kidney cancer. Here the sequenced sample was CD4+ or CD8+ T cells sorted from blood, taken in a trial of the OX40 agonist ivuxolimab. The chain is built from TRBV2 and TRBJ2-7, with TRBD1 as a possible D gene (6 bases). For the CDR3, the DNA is TGTGCCAGCATTGGCCAATCTACAGGGTTGGGGGAGCAGTACTTC. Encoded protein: CASIGQSTGLGEQYF. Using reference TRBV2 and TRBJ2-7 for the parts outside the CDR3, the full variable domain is EPEVTQTPSHQVTQMGQEVILRCVPISNHLYFYWYRQILGQKVEFLVSFYNNEISEKSEIFDDQFSVERPDGSNFTLKIRSTKLEDSAMYFCASIGQSTGLGEQYFGPGTRLTVT.